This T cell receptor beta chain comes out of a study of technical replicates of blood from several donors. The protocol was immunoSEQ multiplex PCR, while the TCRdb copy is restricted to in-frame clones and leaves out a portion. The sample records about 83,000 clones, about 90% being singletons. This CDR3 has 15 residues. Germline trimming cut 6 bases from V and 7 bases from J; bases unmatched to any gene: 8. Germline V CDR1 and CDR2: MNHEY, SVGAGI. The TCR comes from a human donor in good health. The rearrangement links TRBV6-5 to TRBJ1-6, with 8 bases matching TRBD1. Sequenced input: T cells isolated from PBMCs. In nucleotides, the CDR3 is TGTGCCAGCAGACGGGCGGACAGGGTGAATTCACCCCTCCACTTT. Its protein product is CASRRADRVNSPLHF.